This entry lists 20 T cell receptor beta chains sequenced from one sample in a study of blood T cell repertoires in COVID-19. TCRdb's table, derived via immunoSEQ multiplex PCR, lists solely in-frame clones and lacks some. The table lists around 190,000 clones, roughly 80% of them singletons. Source material: peripheral blood. Every receptor here comes from a man in his 60s with acute or convalescent COVID-19.

This clone was recorded a few times. The chain has TRBV19 and TRBJ2-7; tentative D call: TRBD1 (6 bases). V gave up 1 base and J gave up 6 bases, with 16 bases separating them. The CDR3 contains 15 residues. CDR1 and CDR2 (germline): LNHDA, SQIVND (reference sequence). The CDR3: CASSIGQAVLSEQYF. In DNA, the CDR3 is TGTGCCAGTAGTATAGGACAGGCGGTTCTCTCCGAGCAGTACTTC. Filled out from reference TRBV19 and TRBJ2-7, the complete variable domain reads DGGITQSPKYLFRKEGQNVTLSCEQNLNHDAMYWYRQDPGQGLRLIYYSQIVNDFQKGDIAEGYSVSREKKESFPLTVTSAQKNPTAFYLCASSIGQAVLSEQYFGPGTRLTVT.

This chain uses TRBV29-1 with TRBJ1-6, with 11 bases fitting TRBD1. This CDR3 region has 14 residues. V was clipped by 4 bases and J by 6 bases; unmatched bases: 2. CDR1 is SQVTM, CDR2 ANQGSEA, per germline. The CDR3 spells CSVAGQGANSPLHF. The CDR3, as DNA: TGCAGCGTTGCTGGACAGGGGGCTAATTCACCCCTCCACTTT.

The V and J genes are TRBV30 and TRBJ1-5; no firm D call. Germline values: CDR1 GTSNPN, CDR2 SVGIG (reference sequence). V was clipped by 5 bases and J by 3 bases, with 11 bases between them. This CDR3 has 13 amino acids. The CDR3 nucleotides are TGTGCCTGGCGGGAAAGTCCCAATCAGCCCCAGCATTTT. It specifies CAWRESPNQPQHF. Full variable domain (rest looked up from reference TRBV30 and TRBJ1-5): SQTIHQWPATLVQPVGSPLSLECTVEGTSNPNLYWYRQAAGRGLQLLFYSVGIGQISSEVPQNLSASRPQDRQFILSSKKLLLSDSGFYLCAWRESPNQPQHFGDGTRLSIL.

This sequence joins TRBV29-1 and TRBJ2-7, with 7 positions matching TRBD1. The CDR3 is made up of 13 amino acids. V lost 4 bases, J lost 2 bases, and 5 bases stayed unmatched. Germline V lookup: CDR1 SQVTM, CDR2 ANQGSEA. The CDR3 is CSVVDRETYEQYF. The DNA for the CDR3 is TGCAGCGTTGTCGACAGGGAGACCTACGAGCAGTACTTC.

In its sample, this clone was seen many times. The rearrangement joins TRBV6-5 to TRBJ1-1, with a weak D call TRBD1 (6 bases). The CDR3 spans 14 residues. The germline CDR1 and CDR2 sequences are MNHEY and SVGAGI. V was cut by 7 bases and J by 0 bases, with 12 bases left in between. Written as DNA, the CDR3 is TGTGCCAGCACCCCAACAGGGATGAACACTGAAGCTTTCTTT. It translates to CASTPTGMNTEAFF.

For the CDR3, the DNA is TGTGCCAGTAGTATAGTCGGGCAGGGCATTGGCAATCAGCCCCAGCATTTT. Its protein is CASSIVGQGIGNQPQHF. J is TRBJ1-5 and V is TRBV19; possibly TRBD1 for D (5 bases). This CDR3 comprises 17 residues. Germline values: CDR1 LNHDA, CDR2 SQIVND (reference sequence). V was shortened by 1 base and J by 2 bases, with 15 bases between the two germline ends.

The V call is TRBV5-4, the J call TRBJ2-2; no definite D call. V lost 1 base and J lost 2, with 9 bases in between. Germline CDR1 SGHNT, CDR2 YYREEE (reference sequence). The CDR3 extends over 15 amino acids. The CDR3 reads CASSLIEANTGELFF. CDR3 nucleotides: TGTGCCAGCAGCTTGATAGAGGCCAACACCGGGGAGCTGTTTTTT.

This clone was counted between two and nine times. The rearrangement joins TRBV5-1 to TRBJ1-3; TRBD1 might be the D (5 bases). V lost 0 bases and J 2 bases, leaving 9 bases between the germline ends. There are 15 residues in the CDR3. Germline CDR1 is SGHRS and CDR2 is YFSETQ. The CDR3 spells CASSLAAGAGNTIYF. As DNA, the CDR3 is TGCGCCAGCAGCTTGGCCGCGGGGGCTGGAAACACCATATATTTT. Full variable domain (rest looked up from reference TRBV5-1 and TRBJ1-3): KAGVTQTPRYLIKTRGQQVTLSCSPISGHRSVSWYQQTPGQGLQFLFEYFSETQRNKGNFPGRFSGRQFSNSRSEMNVSTLELGDSALYLCASSLAAGAGNTIYFGEGSWLTVV.

The chain is built from TRBV19 and TRBJ2-3; TRBD2 matches at 14 bases. Germline V lookup: CDR1 LNHDA, CDR2 SQIVND (reference sequence). The CDR3 extends over 17 amino acids. V lost 7 bases to trimming and J lost 0 bases; unmatched junction nucleotides: 6. The CDR3 nucleotides read TGTGCCAGTACGATGACTAGCGGGAGGGTAAGCACAGATACGCAGTATTTT. As protein: CASTMTSGRVSTDTQYF.

This clone was seen once. This chain connects TRBV5-5 to TRBJ1-4, with a weak D call TRBD1 (6 bases). In germline, CDR1 is SGHKS, CDR2 YYEKEE (reference sequence). The CDR3 runs to 17 residues. With 6 bases removed from V and 0 bases from J, the gap between germline ends came to 18 bases. The CDR3 sequence is CASTAGQSSATNEKLFF. The DNA for the CDR3 is TGTGCCAGCACCGCCGGACAGTCCTCGGCAACTAATGAAAAACTGTTTTTT.

This clone has more than one count but fewer than ten. This sequence joins TRBV29-1 and TRBJ2-2; 12 nucleotides align to TRBD1. This CDR3 contains 16 residues. V shed 4 bases and J 7 bases; nucleotides not matched to a gene: 10. CDR1 and CDR2 from the germline V gene are SQVTM and ANQGSEA. The CDR3 region has the DNA TGCAGCGTTGGTGGGGGACAGGGGGCGATTATCGGGGAGCTGTTTTTT. Amino acid sequence: CSVGGGQGAIIGELFF.

This sequence joins TRBV7-2 and TRBJ2-7, with D possibly matching TRBD1 (5 bases). The CDR3 contains 15 residues. Trimming removed 2 bases at V and 0 bases at J, with 11 bases between. The V gene's germline CDR1 is SGHTA and CDR2 FQGNSA. CDR3 in DNA: TGTGCCAGCAGCTTAAACAGGCGCGGCTCCTACGAGCAGTACTTC. Its protein is CASSLNRRGSYEQYF.

J is TRBJ2-2 and V is TRBV24-1, with a possible D match to TRBD2 (5 bases). Trimming took 1 base from V and 2 from J, leaving 10 bases between them. In germline, CDR1 is KGHDR, CDR2 SFDVKD. The CDR3 length is 16 residues. CDR3: CATSDFTEANTGELFF. In DNA form, the CDR3 reads TGTGCCACCAGTGATTTCACGGAGGCCAACACCGGGGAGCTGTTTTTT.

The chain carries TRBV10-3 and TRBJ2-1; a possible D gene is TRBD1 (5 bases). Germline V gives CDR1 ENHRY, CDR2 SYGVKD. CDR3 length equals 12 residues. V was clipped by 2 bases and J by 15 bases, with 14 bases between them. CDR3 DNA: TGTGCCATCAGTGAGAATGGTTCAGGGTCGTTCTTC. It translates to CAISENGSGSFF.

The chain has TRBV12-5 and TRBJ2-5; 7 nucleotides align to TRBD2. The CDR3 runs 17 residues. J was trimmed by 2 bases and V by 3 bases; bases with no gene match: 12. Germline V gene lookup returns CDR1 LGHNT and CDR2 FRNRAP. CDR3 loop: CASGFRVLRGGQETQYF. As DNA, the CDR3 is TGTGCTAGTGGTTTTAGGGTTTTGCGGGGAGGGCAAGAGACCCAGTACTTC.

The V and J genes are TRBV3-1 (or the pseudogene TRBV3-2) and TRBJ2-5; D perhaps matches TRBD2 (5 bases). This CDR3 region has 12 residues. The V end was cut by 4 bases, the J end by 5 bases, with 8 bases between. CDR1 is LGHDT, CDR2 YNNKEL, per germline (reference sequence). In DNA form, the CDR3 reads TGTGCCAGCAGCCCCGGCGGGGAGACCCAGTACTTC. This codes for CASSPGGETQYF.

The chain carries TRBV28 and TRBJ1-2; the D is unclear. V lost 2 bases to trimming and J lost 6 bases, with 10 bases between them. The V gene's germline CDR1 is MDHEN and CDR2 SYDVKM. This CDR3 region has 13 residues. CDR3 DNA sequence: TGTGCCAGCAGTTTAGAGGGCTGGAATGGCTACACCTTC. Protein sequence: CASSLEGWNGYTF.

This clone has just one count. The J gene is TRBJ2-7, the V gene TRBV25-1; 10 bases line up with TRBD1. V lost 1 base to trimming and J lost 0 bases; unmatched junction nucleotides: 6. Germline V gene data show CDR1 as MGHDK and CDR2 as SYGVNS. This CDR3 contains 17 residues. CDR3: CASSESDRGIFSYEQYF. The CDR3 DNA follows: TGTGCCAGCAGTGAATCGGACAGGGGGATTTTCTCCTACGAGCAGTACTTC.

Only a few counts were recorded for this clone. J is TRBJ2-7 and V is TRBV4-2, with 10 bases that match TRBD1. The ends lost 4 bases at V and 2 bases at J; junction bases unmatched: 2. Germline V gene sequence: CDR1 LGHNA, CDR2 YNFKEQ. The CDR3 runs to 14 residues. CDR3 nucleotides: TGTGCCAGCAGCCCCGGACAGGGGGCCTACGAGCAGTACTTC. This sequence encodes CASSPGQGAYEQYF.

This clone turned up a few times. The chain has TRBV11-2 and TRBJ1-2; D may be TRBD1 (5 bases). The CDR3 totals 12 residues. Germline loops: CDR1 SGHAT, CDR2 FQNNGV. V gave up 8 bases and J gave up 5 bases, with 12 bases separating them. This chain's CDR3 is CASGAAMYGYTF. CDR3 bases: TGTGCCAGCGGGGCGGCAATGTATGGCTACACCTTC.